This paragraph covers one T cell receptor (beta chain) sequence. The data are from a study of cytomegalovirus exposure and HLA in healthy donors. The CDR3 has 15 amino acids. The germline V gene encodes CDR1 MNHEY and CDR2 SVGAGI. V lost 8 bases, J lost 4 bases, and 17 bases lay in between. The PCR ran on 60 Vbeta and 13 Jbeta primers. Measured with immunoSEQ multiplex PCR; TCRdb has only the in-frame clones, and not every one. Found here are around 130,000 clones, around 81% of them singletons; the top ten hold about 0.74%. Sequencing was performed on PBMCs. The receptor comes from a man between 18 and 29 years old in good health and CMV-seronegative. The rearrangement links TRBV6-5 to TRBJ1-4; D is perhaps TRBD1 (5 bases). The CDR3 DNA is TGTGCCAGCTCCCGGGGGGTGTGGGATAATGAAAAACTGTTTTTT. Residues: CASSRGVWDNEKLFF.